Listed here are 21 T cell receptor beta chains from one sample, sequenced in a study of blood T cell repertoires in COVID-19. TCRdb's copy holds only in-frame clones and misses some; the assay was immunoSEQ multiplex PCR. This repertoire shows tens of thousands of clones, around 77% found once; its top ten account for approximately 2.5%. The sample taken for sequencing was peripheral blood. These receptors were taken from a man between 65 and 85 years old with COVID-19, enrolled during active disease.

The gene calls are TRBV27 and TRBJ2-1; 7 bases match TRBD2. CDR3 length equals 12 residues. With 3 bases clipped from V and 10 bases from J, the junction kept 3 bases outside the gene matches. The germline gives CDR1 MNHEY, CDR2 SMNVEV (reference sequence). The CDR3 DNA reads as TGTGCCAGCAGTTTGTTGGGAGGGGAGCAGTTCTTC. Amino acid sequence: CASSLLGGEQFF.

Only one count was recorded for this clone. The genes are TRBV9 and TRBJ2-1; 10 bases line up with TRBD2. V lost 0 bases, J lost 9 bases, and 6 bases stayed unmatched. Looked up from germline, CDR1 is SGDLS and CDR2 is YYNGEE. The CDR3 contains 15 residues. This chain's CDR3 is CASSVGPAGGPEQFF. The CDR3 nucleotides are TGTGCCAGCAGCGTAGGCCCAGCGGGAGGGCCTGAGCAGTTCTTC. Full variable domain (remainder filled in from reference TRBV9 and TRBJ2-1): DSGVTQTPKHLITATGQRVTLRCSPRSGDLSVYWYQQSLDQGLQFLIQYYNGEERAKGNILERFSAQQFPDLHSELNLSSLELGDSALYFCASSVGPAGGPEQFFGPGTRLTVL.

The chain has TRBV3-1 (or the pseudogene TRBV3-2) and TRBJ1-2; D might be TRBD1 (5 bases). Germline CDR1 reads LGHDT; CDR2 reads YNNKEL (reference sequence). The CDR3 is made up of 15 amino acids. Deletions cut 4 bases from V and 0 bases from J, with 12 bases between. The DNA of the CDR3 is TGTGCCAGCAGCCCCGGGGGAGGGGCTAACTATGGCTACACCTTC. Protein product: CASSPGGGANYGYTF.

V gene TRBV3-1 (or the pseudogene TRBV3-2) combines with J gene TRBJ1-3, with D possibly matching TRBD1 (6 bases). The CDR3 runs 18 residues. V dropped 5 bases and J dropped 0 bases, with 20 bases sitting between them. Per germline, CDR1 LGHDT and CDR2 YNNKEL (reference sequence). CDR3 sequence (DNA): TGTGCCAGCAGCACTACCGATGGGGGCTCATCCTCTGGAAACACCATATATTTT. Amino acid sequence: CASSTTDGGSSSGNTIYF.

The V call is TRBV9, the J call TRBJ2-3; D is ambiguous. Between the trimmed V and J ends, which lost 2 bases and 6 bases, there was a span of 13 bases. The CDR3 has 14 residues. In germline, CDR1 is SGDLS, CDR2 YYNGEE. CDR3 in DNA: TGTGCCAGCAGCGTTTTTTACTGGGCCGATACGCAGTATTTT. This gives the protein CASSVFYWADTQYF.

V usage is TRBV28 and J usage is TRBJ2-1; 7 bases line up with TRBD2. Germline CDR1 reads MDHEN; CDR2 reads SYDVKM. This CDR3 has 17 amino acids. After removal of 4 bases from V and 4 bases from J, the junction contained 13 bases not matched to a gene. The CDR3, as DNA: TGTGCCAGCAGTTCCACGATAGGACTAGGTTCGTACAATGAGCAGTTCTTC. Amino acid sequence: CASSSTIGLGSYNEQFF.

The chain is built from TRBV24-1 and TRBJ2-1; 13 positions agree with TRBD2. This CDR3 contains 13 residues. Looked up from germline, CDR1 is KGHDR and CDR2 is SFDVKD. The junction had 4 bases not matched to a gene; V was cut back by 9 bases and J by 9 bases. The CDR3 sequence is CATGTSGKGEQFF. The CDR3 DNA is TGTGCCACCGGGACTAGCGGGAAGGGTGAGCAGTTCTTC.

This clone has just one count. V is TRBV6-5 and J is TRBJ1-6, with TRBD1 matching 10 bases. Trimming at V came to 6 bases and at J to 8 bases, leaving 7 bases not matched to a gene. Germline CDR1 MNHEY, CDR2 SVGAGI. The CDR3 runs to 15 residues. The CDR3 bases are TGTGCCAGCAGCCGACAGGGGGCGGTTGATTCACCCCTCCACTTT. It is translated as CASSRQGAVDSPLHF.

This clone appeared a few times. The chain joins TRBV6-5 to TRBJ1-5; tentatively, D is TRBD1 (6 bases). V dropped 5 bases and J dropped 6 bases, with 11 bases sitting between them. CDR3 length equals 13 residues. Germline V gene data show CDR1 as MNHEY and CDR2 as SVGAGI. The CDR3 bases are TGTGCCAGCAGTCCAGGGGTTCTTCAGCCCCAGCATTTT. Its protein is CASSPGVLQPQHF.

This clone was counted between two and nine times. The gene calls are TRBV9 and TRBJ2-2; D gene unclear. This CDR3 comprises 13 residues. CDR1 is SGDLS and CDR2 is YYNGEE in the germline V gene. The V end was cut by 3 bases, the J end by 5 bases, with 8 bases between. The CDR3: CASSAPETGELFF. CDR3 coding DNA: TGTGCCAGCAGCGCCCCGGAGACCGGGGAGCTGTTTTTT. Together with reference TRBV9 and TRBJ2-2, the CDR3 gives the full variable domain: DSGVTQTPKHLITATGQRVTLRCSPRSGDLSVYWYQQSLDQGLQFLIQYYNGEERAKGNILERFSAQQFPDLHSELNLSSLELGDSALYFCASSAPETGELFFGEGSRLTVL.

This chain uses TRBV20-1 with TRBJ2-5; maybe TRBD2 (5 bases). Germline CDR1 is DFQATT and CDR2 is SNEGSKA (reference sequence). Trimming removed 3 bases at V and 9 bases at J, with 11 bases between. The CDR3 covers 11 residues. Written as DNA, the CDR3 is TGCAGTGCTAGCCCCGGGGTAGCCCAGTACTTC. It yields the protein CSASPGVAQYF.

There are a few counts of this clone. The chain employs TRBV5-1 and TRBJ2-7, with TRBD2 as a possible D gene (6 bases). Germline V gives CDR1 SGHRS, CDR2 YFSETQ. There are 14 residues in the CDR3. Trimming pared 2 bases from V and 4 bases from J, leaving 13 bases between. This chain's CDR3 is CASSFSGSLYEQYF. The DNA for the CDR3 is TGCGCCAGCAGCTTTTCCGGGAGTCTGTACGAGCAGTACTTC.

In the case of this clone: Other nucleotide sequences from this sample produce the same CDR3. The V and J genes are TRBV11-3 and TRBJ2-1, with D possibly matching TRBD1 (5 bases). Germline V gives CDR1 SGHNT, CDR2 YENEEA. This CDR3 is 15 amino acids long. The V end was cut by 1 base, the J end by 0 bases, with 7 bases between. CDR3 nucleotides: TGTGCCAGCAGCTTAGGGCAGGGCTCCTACAATGAGCAGTTCTTC. Amino acids: CASSLGQGSYNEQFF.

This clone was found once. This chain joins TRBV5-1 and TRBJ2-7; weak D call: TRBD2 (5 bases). CDR1 is SGHRS and CDR2 is YFSETQ in the germline V gene. Trimming cost V 3 bases and J 5 bases, with 21 bases left between them. This CDR3 contains 16 residues. CDR3 in DNA: TGCGCCAGCAGCTCTGGGGAGTTTGGGCGCCTCCACGAGCAGTACTTC. It codes for CASSSGEFGRLHEQYF. The variable domain in full, completed from reference TRBV5-1 and TRBJ2-7, reads KAGVTQTPRYLIKTRGQQVTLSCSPISGHRSVSWYQQTPGQGLQFLFEYFSETQRNKGNFPGRFSGRQFSNSRSEMNVSTLELGDSALYLCASSSGEFGRLHEQYFGPGTRLTVT.

This clone appeared a single time. The chain joins TRBV27 to TRBJ2-2, with TRBD1 matching over 7 bases. The ends lost 0 bases at V and 1 base at J; junction bases unmatched: 5. The CDR3 extends over 17 amino acids. Looked up from germline, CDR1 is MNHEY and CDR2 is SMNVEV (reference sequence). In DNA form, the CDR3 reads TGTGCCAGCAGTTTATCGGAAGGGACAGAGAACACCGGGGAGCTGTTTTTT. Translating gives CASSLSEGTENTGELFF.

The rearrangement uses TRBV6-5 and TRBJ1-6; D is possibly TRBD1 (5 bases). Between the trimmed V and J ends, which lost 7 bases and 9 bases, there was a span of 13 bases. CDR1 and CDR2 from the germline V gene are MNHEY and SVGAGI. The CDR3 length is 13 residues. The CDR3 region has the DNA TGTGCCAGCAAAGGGCAGGGAAGTTCACCCCTCCACTTT. This translates into CASKGQGSSPLHF.

V is TRBV11-3 and J is TRBJ2-1; 7 bases are a match to TRBD2. In germline, CDR1 is SGHNT, CDR2 YENEEA. This CDR3 has 18 residues. The ends lost 4 bases at V and 4 bases at J; junction bases unmatched: 16. CDR3 sequence: CASSSQFGRRGGYNEQFF. DNA for the CDR3: TGTGCCAGCAGCTCTCAATTTGGGCGGCGCGGGGGTTACAATGAGCAGTTCTTC.

The chain carries TRBV4-2 and TRBJ2-3, with 9 nucleotides matching TRBD2. J was trimmed by 4 bases and V by 0 bases; bases with no gene match: 11. Germline-derived CDR1 and CDR2 are LGHNA and YNFKEQ. The CDR3 contains 18 residues. The CDR3 sequence: CASSQEGPAGGNADTQYF. The CDR3 DNA is TGTGCCAGCAGCCAAGAGGGGCCCGCGGGAGGGAACGCAGATACGCAGTATTTT.

The gene calls are TRBV20-1 and TRBJ2-7; 11 positions agree with TRBD2. Germline V CDR1 and CDR2: DFQATT, SNEGSKA (reference sequence). This CDR3 is built from 14 residues. With V trimmed by 3 bases and J by 2 bases, 3 bases remained unmatched. The CDR3 DNA is TGCAGTGCTAGTAGCGGGAGGGTCCCCTACGAGCAGTACTTC. Translation gives CSASSGRVPYEQYF.

This clone was found once. The genes are TRBV29-1 and TRBJ2-7; 8 positions agree with TRBD1. V gave up 4 bases and J gave up 6 bases; unmatched junction bases: 5. Per germline, CDR1 SQVTM and CDR2 ANQGSEA. The CDR3 covers 12 residues. CDR3 in amino acids: CSVGTGGSEQYF. CDR3 coding DNA: TGCAGCGTTGGAACAGGGGGGAGCGAGCAGTACTTC.

The V gene is TRBV6-4, the J gene TRBJ2-1; 8 positions agree with TRBD2. The CDR3 consists of 19 residues. Germline values: CDR1 MRHNA, CDR2 SNTAGT. The trim removed 5 bases at V and 0 bases at J, leaving 15 bases unmatched. CDR3 coding DNA: TGTGCCAGCAGTCGGTCCCCCCTAGGGAGCGGGAGCTCCTACAATGAGCAGTTCTTC. Its translation: CASSRSPLGSGSSYNEQFF.